This T cell receptor (beta chain) was found in a study of OX40 agonist ivuxolimab in advanced cancers. Study summary: The treatment was a fully human IgG2 OX40 agonist, ivuxolimab. Overall study findings and caveats: In the 0.1-3.0 mg/kg groups, partial responders showed among the lowest expansion.

The V and J ends lost 1 base and 7 bases respectively, with 5 bases between them. The length of the CDR3 is 12 residues. Germline CDR1 is LNHDA and CDR2 is SQIVND (reference sequence). Prior autoimmune disease or systemic immunosuppression barred patients. Points on this clone: As yet, its antigen is unknown.

Generated by immunoSEQ multiplex PCR, the TCRdb table keeps only in-frame clones and is missing some. Altogether 95,000 to 100,000 clones are present, roughly 91% being singletons, with the ten largest covering under 2%. This TCR derives from an adult with an advanced solid tumor such as melanoma, head and neck, liver or kidney cancer. The chain recombines TRBV19 with TRBJ1-5, with no clear D. The sample in question was CD4+ or CD8+ T cells sorted from blood, obtained in a trial of the OX40 agonist ivuxolimab. The CDR3, as DNA: TGTGCCAGTAGTATAGTAAAACAGCCCCAGCATTTT. Its translation is CASSIVKQPQHF.